These 5 T cell receptor beta chains share one sample of origin, sequenced in a study of sequential checkpoint blockade in melanoma. Clones were sequenced by immunoSEQ multiplex PCR, and TCRdb holds only the in-frame ones, with some missing. The sample consists of about 10,000 clones, approximately 76% of them appearing once. The treatment here: randomized to nivolumab then ipilimumab (arm A) or the reverse (arm B). The source was CD8+ T cells sorted from blood (inferred from file names), collected from a patient given nivolumab and ipilimumab in sequence. These receptors were taken from a human donor with melanoma.

This clone was seen more than once but under ten times. The chain carries TRBV29-1 and TRBJ1-2; D is ambiguous. V lost 6 bases and J lost 4, with 18 bases in between. The CDR3 runs to 14 residues. Germline V gene lookup returns CDR1 SQVTM and CDR2 ANQGSEA. The CDR3 coding sequence is TGCAGCGTGGCCGAAGGGAGCAGAGTCTATGGCTACACCTTC. Translation: CSVAEGSRVYGYTF.

Relative to its sample, this clone is hyperexpanded. Other DNA sequences in this specimen translate into the identical CDR3. The chain carries TRBV28 and TRBJ1-5; perhaps TRBD1 as D (5 bases). The CDR3 is made up of 17 amino acids. Germline V lookup: CDR1 MDHEN, CDR2 SYDVKM. V was cut by 2 bases and J by 0 bases, with 14 bases left in between. The CDR3 region has the DNA TGTGCCAGCAGTTTAGGATCAAAGGGGAATAGCAATCAGCCCCAGCATTTT. It specifies CASSLGSKGNSNQPQHF.

This chain links TRBV11-3 with TRBJ2-7; 11 bases are shared with TRBD1. This CDR3 comprises 15 residues. Germline loops: CDR1 SGHNT, CDR2 YENEEA. V shed 5 bases and J 0 bases; nucleotides not matched to a gene: 3. The CDR3: CASSPGTGGSYEQYF. The CDR3 bases are TGTGCCAGCAGCCCAGGGACAGGGGGCTCCTACGAGCAGTACTTC.

The chain couples TRBV7-9 to TRBJ1-1; unclear D gene. The V gene lost 3 bases and the J gene lost 2 bases, with 10 bases spanning the gap. The CDR3 covers 14 residues. Germline V gives CDR1 SEHNR, CDR2 FQNEAQ (reference sequence). The CDR3 DNA is TGTGCCAGCAGCTTTGGCCAGACTAACACTGAAGCTTTCTTT. Translating gives CASSFGQTNTEAFF.

J is TRBJ2-7 and V is TRBV28, with D unclear. Germline CDR1 is MDHEN and CDR2 is SYDVKM. This CDR3 spans 13 amino acids. The ends were cut back, 4 bases at V and 3 bases at J, with 10 bases in the middle. CDR3 sequence: CASSSRVLYEQYF. The CDR3 DNA follows: TGTGCCAGCAGTTCCCGGGTCCTCTACGAGCAGTACTTC.